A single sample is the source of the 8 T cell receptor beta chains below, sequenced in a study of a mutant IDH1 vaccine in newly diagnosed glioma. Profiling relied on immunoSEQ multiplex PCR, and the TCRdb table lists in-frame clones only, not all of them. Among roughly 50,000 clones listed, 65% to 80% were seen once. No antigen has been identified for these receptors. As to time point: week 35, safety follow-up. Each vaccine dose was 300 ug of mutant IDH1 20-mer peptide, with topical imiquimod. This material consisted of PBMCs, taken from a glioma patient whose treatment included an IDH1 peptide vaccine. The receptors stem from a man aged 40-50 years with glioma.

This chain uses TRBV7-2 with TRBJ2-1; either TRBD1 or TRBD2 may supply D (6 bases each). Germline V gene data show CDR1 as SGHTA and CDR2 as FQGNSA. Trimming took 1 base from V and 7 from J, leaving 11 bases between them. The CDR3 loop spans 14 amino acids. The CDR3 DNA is TGTGCCAGCAGCTTAGTCGGGGGCCGGAATGAGCAGTTCTTC. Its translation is CASSLVGGRNEQFF.

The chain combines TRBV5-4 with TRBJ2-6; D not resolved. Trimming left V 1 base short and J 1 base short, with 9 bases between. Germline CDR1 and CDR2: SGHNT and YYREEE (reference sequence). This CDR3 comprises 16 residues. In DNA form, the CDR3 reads TGTGCCAGCAGCTTGCGCCTCGGGTCTGGGGCCAACGTCCTGACTTTC. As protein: CASSLRLGSGANVLTF. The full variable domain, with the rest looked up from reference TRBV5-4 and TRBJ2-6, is ETGVTQSPTHLIKTRGQQVTLRCSSQSGHNTVSWYQQALGQGPQFIFQYYREEENGRGNFPPRFSGLQFPNYSSELNVNALELDDSALYLCASSLRLGSGANVLTFGAGSRLTVL.

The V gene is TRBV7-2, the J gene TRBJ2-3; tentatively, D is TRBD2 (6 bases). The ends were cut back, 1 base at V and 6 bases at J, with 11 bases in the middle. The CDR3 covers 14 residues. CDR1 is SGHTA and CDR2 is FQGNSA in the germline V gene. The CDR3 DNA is TGTGCCAGCAGCTTAGGTCCGGGGGTGGATACGCAGTATTTT. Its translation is CASSLGPGVDTQYF.

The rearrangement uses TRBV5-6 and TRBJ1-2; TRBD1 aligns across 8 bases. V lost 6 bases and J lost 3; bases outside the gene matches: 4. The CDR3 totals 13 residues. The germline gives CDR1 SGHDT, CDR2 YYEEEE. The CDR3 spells CASISQGDYGYTF. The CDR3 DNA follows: TGTGCCAGCATCTCACAGGGGGACTATGGCTACACCTTC.

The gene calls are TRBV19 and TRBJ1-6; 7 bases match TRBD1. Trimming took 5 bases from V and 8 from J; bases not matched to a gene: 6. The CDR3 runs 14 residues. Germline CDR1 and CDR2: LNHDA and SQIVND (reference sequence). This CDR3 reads CASSPGQLYSPLHF. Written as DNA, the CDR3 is TGTGCCAGTAGTCCGGGACAGCTTTATTCACCCCTCCACTTT.

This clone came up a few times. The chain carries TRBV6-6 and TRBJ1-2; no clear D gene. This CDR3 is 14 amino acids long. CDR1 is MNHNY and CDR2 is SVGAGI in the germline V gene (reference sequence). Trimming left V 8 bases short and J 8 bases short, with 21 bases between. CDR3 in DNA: TGTGCCAGCGGGTCGGGCAGGCTTAGAGAAGGCTACACCTTC. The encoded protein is CASGSGRLREGYTF.

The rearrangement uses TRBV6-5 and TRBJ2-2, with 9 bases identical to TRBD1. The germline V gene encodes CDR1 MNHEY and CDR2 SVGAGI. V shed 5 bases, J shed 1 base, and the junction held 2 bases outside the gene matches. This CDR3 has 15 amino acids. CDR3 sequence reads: CASSKDRGNTGELFF. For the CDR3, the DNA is TGTGCCAGCAGTAAGGACAGGGGGAACACCGGGGAGCTGTTTTTT.

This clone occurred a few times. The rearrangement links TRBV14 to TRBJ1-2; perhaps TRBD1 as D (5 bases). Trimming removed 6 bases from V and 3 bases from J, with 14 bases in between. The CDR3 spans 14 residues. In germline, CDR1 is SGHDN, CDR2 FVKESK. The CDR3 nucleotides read TGTGCCAGCAGTCGGGGCGTCCTACACTATGGCTACACCTTC. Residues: CASSRGVLHYGYTF.